This T cell receptor (beta chain) was found in a study of Graves' ophthalmopathy and Graves' hyperthyroidism. Study-wide results and limits: The majority of expanded thyroid clonotypes above 0.001 frequency also occurred in blood.

None of the included patients had other autoimmune diseases, uncontrolled infections, pregnancy or lactation, as these led to exclusion. Clinical symptoms and serum thyroxine were used for diagnosis; TRAb, thyroid ultrasound and orbital computed tomography were also relied on. CDR1 MNHEY and CDR2 SVGAGI come from the germline V gene. The CDR3 length is 17 residues. V lost 0 bases and J lost 5; bases outside the gene matches: 9. As the template, RNA transcripts were used to amplify TCR beta CDR3 regions. First-round RT-PCR employed HTBI primers, with a second-round multiplex PCR after it. One entry per CDR3 protein results from TCRdb running MiXCR on the multiplex PCR reads. In the table there are roughly 420,000 distinct CDR3 sequences, over 20% of which are singletons. On this clonotype: Its antigen is still unknown.

The gene calls are TRBV6-5 and TRBJ2-7; 11 bases align to TRBD1. This TCR came from a woman aged 18-29 years with stable Graves' hyperthyroidism. The specimen sequenced was peripheral blood. The CDR3 bases are TGTGCCAGCAGTTACTCTTTTGGACAGGGGGCTACGAACGAGCAGTACTTC. Translation: CASSYSFGQGATNEQYF.